The clone carrying this T cell receptor (beta chain) was counted between two and nine times. No infections or other immune events were documented during collection. The data derive from a study of identifying expanded T cells in peripheral blood. Here immunoSEQ multiplex PCR was the method, and the copy in TCRdb shows in-frame clones only, minus some. The sample records around 100,000 clones, around nine tenths being singletons. CDR3 length equals 17 residues. Trimming took off 2 bases at V and 5 bases at J, with 19 bases between the two ends. CDR1 is WNHNN, CDR2 SYGVQD, per germline (reference sequence).

The sequence was obtained from a person aged 18 to 69 in good health. The chain couples TRBV10-1 to TRBJ2-1; D is undetermined. Specimen: blood. The CDR3 DNA reads as TGCGCCAGCAGTGAGAGCAGGTTCCCAATTGGTCACAATGAGCAGTTCTTC. It codes for CASSESRFPIGHNEQFF.